This T cell receptor (beta chain) emerged from a study of blood T cell repertoires in COVID-19. The CDR3 extends over 16 amino acids. The V gene's germline CDR1 is WSHSY and CDR2 SAAADI. Germline trimming cut 4 bases from V and 5 bases from J; bases unmatched to any gene: 12. Original analysis: Estimation of nucleated cell counts relied on the amplification of reference gene primers. Sequencing was performed with immunoSEQ multiplex PCR; in TCRdb, only in-frame clones are kept and a portion is missing. V and J calls and clone size are as listed in that table; D and trimming were resolved from the DNA. The data show hundreds of thousands of clones, around 87% seen once.

This sequence was found in a man aged 55-75 years with acute or convalescent COVID-19. Sequencing was done on a sample of peripheral blood. The V gene is TRBV10-2, the J gene TRBJ2-5; 8 bases match TRBD2. This chain's CDR3 is CASSGPPGGGRETQYF. CDR3 DNA sequence: TGCGCCAGCAGTGGCCCTCCAGGCGGGGGGCGGGAGACCCAGTACTTC.